This T cell receptor beta chain was sequenced in a study of T cell clonotyping in hematopoietic cell transplantation. Sequenced by immunoSEQ multiplex PCR; TCRdb stores in-frame clones only, minus some. In the table there are 13,000 or so clones, 80% to 95% of which are singletons. Turning to this clone: What it recognizes is unknown.

Study-wide points: Higher Inverse Simpson Index values in graft donor and pretransplant recipient predicted broader posttransplant TCR diversity. After transplant, recipient diversity fell while pathologically expanded clonotypes grew through day 180.

The V end lost 2 bases, the J end lost 10 bases, and 20 bases lay between the germline ends. Germline loops: CDR1 SQVTM, CDR2 ANQGSEA. The CDR3 runs to 15 residues. The rearrangement joins TRBV29-1 to TRBJ1-4; D is unresolved. The receptor was derived from a young man in good health. Some clones in this sample may be carry-over from other donors' samples. Material: peripheral blood mononuclear cells. CDR3 nucleotide sequence: TGCAGCGTTGAATCGCCGGACGCTGGACCAGGAAAACTGTTTTTT. Amino acids: CSVESPDAGPGKLFF.